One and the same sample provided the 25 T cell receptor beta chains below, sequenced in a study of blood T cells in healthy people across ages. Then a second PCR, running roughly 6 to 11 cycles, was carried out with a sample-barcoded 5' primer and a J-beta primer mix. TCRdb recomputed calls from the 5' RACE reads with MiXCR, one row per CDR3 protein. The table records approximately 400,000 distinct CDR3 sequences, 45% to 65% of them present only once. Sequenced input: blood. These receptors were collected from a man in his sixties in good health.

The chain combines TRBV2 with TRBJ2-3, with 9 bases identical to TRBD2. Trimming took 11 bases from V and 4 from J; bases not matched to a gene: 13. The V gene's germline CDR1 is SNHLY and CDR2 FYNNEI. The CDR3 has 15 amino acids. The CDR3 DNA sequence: TGTGCCTCCCGAGGGGCGGGGGGGCCGGCAGATACGCAGTATTTT. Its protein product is CASRGAGGPADTQYF.

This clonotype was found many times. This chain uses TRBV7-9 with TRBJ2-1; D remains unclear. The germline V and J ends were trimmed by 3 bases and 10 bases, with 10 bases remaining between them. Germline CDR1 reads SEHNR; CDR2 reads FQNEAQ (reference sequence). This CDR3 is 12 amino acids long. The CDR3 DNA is TGTGCCAGCAGCTTCCGATCTGACGAGCAGTTCTTC. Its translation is CASSFRSDEQFF.

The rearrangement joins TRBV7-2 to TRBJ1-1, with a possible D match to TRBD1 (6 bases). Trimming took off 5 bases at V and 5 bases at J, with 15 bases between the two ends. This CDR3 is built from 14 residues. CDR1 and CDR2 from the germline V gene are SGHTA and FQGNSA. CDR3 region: CASSLDRLGTEAFF. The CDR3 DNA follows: TGTGCCAGCAGCCTAGACAGGTTGGGGACTGAAGCTTTCTTT.

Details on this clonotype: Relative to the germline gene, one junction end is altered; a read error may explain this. The CDR3 protein is CASSRSGDAWETPYF. CDR3 nucleotides: TGTGCCAGCAGTCGTAGCGGGGATGCCTGGGAGACCCCGTACTTC. This sequence joins TRBV6-5 and TRBJ2-5; TRBD2 aligns across 8 bases. The CDR3 spans 15 residues. In germline, CDR1 is MNHEY, CDR2 SVGAGI.

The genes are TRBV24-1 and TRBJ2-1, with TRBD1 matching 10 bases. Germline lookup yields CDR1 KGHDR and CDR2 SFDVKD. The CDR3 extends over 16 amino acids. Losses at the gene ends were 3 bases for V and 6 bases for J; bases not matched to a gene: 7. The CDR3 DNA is TGTGCCACCAGTGATGTGACAGGGGGCCCCCTCAATGAGCAGTTCTTC. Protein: CATSDVTGGPLNEQFF.

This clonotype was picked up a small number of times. CDR3 in DNA: TGTGCCAGCAGTTTACTGGGCTTTGAGCAGTTCTTC. It is translated as CASSLLGFEQFF. V is TRBV28 and J is TRBJ2-1, with D uncertain. V lost 2 bases to trimming and J lost 9 bases, with 8 bases between them. The CDR3 is made up of 12 amino acids. Germline-derived CDR1 and CDR2 are MDHEN and SYDVKM.

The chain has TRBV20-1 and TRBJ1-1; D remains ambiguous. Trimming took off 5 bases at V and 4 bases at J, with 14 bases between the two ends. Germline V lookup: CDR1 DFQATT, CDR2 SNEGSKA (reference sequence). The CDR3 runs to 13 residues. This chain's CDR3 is CSAGGQVGTEAFF. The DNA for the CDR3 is TGCAGTGCTGGAGGTCAGGTGGGCACTGAAGCTTTCTTT.

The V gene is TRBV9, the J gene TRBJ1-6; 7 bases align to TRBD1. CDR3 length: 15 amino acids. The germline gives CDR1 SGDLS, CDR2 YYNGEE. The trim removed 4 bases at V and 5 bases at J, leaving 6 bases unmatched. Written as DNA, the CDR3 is TGTGCCAGCAGCTCCGACAGGGCCAATAATTCACCCCTCCACTTT. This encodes CASSSDRANNSPLHF.

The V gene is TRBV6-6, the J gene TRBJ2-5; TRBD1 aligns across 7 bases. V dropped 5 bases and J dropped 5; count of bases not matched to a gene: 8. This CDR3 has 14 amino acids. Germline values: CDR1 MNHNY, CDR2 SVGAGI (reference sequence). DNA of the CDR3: TGTGCCAGCAGTGCCTACAGGGGATCGGAGACCCAGTACTTC. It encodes CASSAYRGSETQYF.

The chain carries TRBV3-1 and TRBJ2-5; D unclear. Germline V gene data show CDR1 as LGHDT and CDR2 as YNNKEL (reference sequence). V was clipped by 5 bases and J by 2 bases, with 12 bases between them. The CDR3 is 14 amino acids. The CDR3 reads CASSSTVRQETQYF. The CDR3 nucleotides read TGTGCCAGCAGCTCCACCGTTCGACAAGAGACCCAGTACTTC.

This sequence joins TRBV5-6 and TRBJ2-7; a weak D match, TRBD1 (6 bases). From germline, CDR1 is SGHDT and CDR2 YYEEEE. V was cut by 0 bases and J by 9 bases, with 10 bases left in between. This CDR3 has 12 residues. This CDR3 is CASSLATGRQYF. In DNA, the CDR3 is TGTGCCAGCAGCTTGGCCACAGGGAGGCAGTACTTC.

CDR3 sequence: CASSLEGRNYEQYF. For the CDR3, the DNA is TGTGCCAGCAGTTTGGAGGGGCGCAACTACGAGCAGTACTTC. V is TRBV27 and J is TRBJ2-7; a possible D gene is TRBD2 (6 bases). Germline CDR1 and CDR2: MNHEY and SMNVEV (reference sequence). V lost 3 bases and J 3 bases, leaving 12 bases between the germline ends. The CDR3 covers 14 residues.

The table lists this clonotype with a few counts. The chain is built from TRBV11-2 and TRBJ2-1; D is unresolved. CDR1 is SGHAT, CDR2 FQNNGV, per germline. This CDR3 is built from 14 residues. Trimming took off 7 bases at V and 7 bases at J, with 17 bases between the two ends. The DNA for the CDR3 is TGTGCCAGCACGGGTCTTAAAATCGGGAATGAGCAGTTCTTC. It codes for CASTGLKIGNEQFF. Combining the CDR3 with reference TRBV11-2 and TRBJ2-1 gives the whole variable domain EAGVAQSPRYKIIEKRQSVAFWCNPISGHATLYWYQQILGQGPKLLIQFQNNGVVDDSQLPKDRFSAERLKGVDSTLKIQPAKLEDSAVYLCASTGLKIGNEQFFGPGTRLTVL.

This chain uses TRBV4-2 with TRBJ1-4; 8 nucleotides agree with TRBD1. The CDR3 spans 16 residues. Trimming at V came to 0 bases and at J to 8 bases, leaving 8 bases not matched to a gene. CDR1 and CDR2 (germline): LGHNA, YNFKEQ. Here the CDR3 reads CASSQDPDRVNEKLFF. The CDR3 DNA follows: TGTGCCAGCAGCCAAGATCCGGACAGGGTTAACGAAAAACTGTTTTTT.

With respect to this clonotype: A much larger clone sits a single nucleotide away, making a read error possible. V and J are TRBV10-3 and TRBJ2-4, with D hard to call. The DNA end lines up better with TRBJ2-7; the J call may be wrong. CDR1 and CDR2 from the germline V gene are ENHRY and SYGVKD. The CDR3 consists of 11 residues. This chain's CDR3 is CAISEQYEQYF. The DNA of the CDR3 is TGTGCCATCAGTGAACAGTACGAGCAGTACTTC.

The CDR3 loop reads CASSEFRPSTDTQYF. The CDR3 nucleotides are TGTGCCAGCAGTGAATTCCGACCAAGCACAGATACGCAGTATTTT. The chain links TRBV25-1 to TRBJ2-3; the D is unclear. The germline V gene has CDR1 MGHDK and CDR2 SYGVNS. CDR3 length equals 15 residues. The germline V and J ends were trimmed by 1 base and 0 bases, with 8 bases remaining between them.

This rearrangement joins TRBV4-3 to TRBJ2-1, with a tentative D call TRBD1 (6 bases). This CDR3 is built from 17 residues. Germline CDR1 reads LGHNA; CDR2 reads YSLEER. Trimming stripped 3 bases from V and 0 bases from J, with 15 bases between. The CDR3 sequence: CASSHEPGDSSYNEQFF. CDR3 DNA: TGCGCCAGCAGCCACGAACCAGGGGATAGCTCCTACAATGAGCAGTTCTTC.

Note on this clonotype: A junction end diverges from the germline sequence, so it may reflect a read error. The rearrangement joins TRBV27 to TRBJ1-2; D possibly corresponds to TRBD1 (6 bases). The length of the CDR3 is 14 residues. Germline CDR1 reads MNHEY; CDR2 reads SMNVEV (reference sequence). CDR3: CASSVSFRGYGYTF. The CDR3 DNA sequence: TGTGCCAGCAGTGTATCGTTCAGGGGCTATGGCTACACCTTC.

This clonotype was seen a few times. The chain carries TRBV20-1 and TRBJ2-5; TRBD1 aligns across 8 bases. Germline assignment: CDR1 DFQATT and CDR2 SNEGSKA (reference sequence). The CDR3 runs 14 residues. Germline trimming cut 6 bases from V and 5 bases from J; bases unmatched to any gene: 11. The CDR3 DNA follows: TGCAGTGCGCACGACAGGGGAGTTTTTGAGACCCAGTACTTC. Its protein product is CSAHDRGVFETQYF.

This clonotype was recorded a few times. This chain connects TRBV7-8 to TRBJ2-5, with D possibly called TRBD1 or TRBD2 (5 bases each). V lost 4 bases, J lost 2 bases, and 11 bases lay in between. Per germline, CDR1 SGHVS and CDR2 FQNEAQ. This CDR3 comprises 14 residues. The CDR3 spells CASSYGTVQETQYF. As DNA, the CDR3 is TGTGCCAGCAGCTATGGGACGGTACAAGAGACCCAGTACTTC. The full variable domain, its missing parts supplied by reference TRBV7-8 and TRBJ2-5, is GAGVSQSPRYKVAKRGQDVALRCDPISGHVSLFWYQQALGQGPEFLTYFQNEAQLDKSGLPSDRFFAERPEGSVSTLKIQRTQQEDSAVYLCASSYGTVQETQYFGPGTRLLVL.

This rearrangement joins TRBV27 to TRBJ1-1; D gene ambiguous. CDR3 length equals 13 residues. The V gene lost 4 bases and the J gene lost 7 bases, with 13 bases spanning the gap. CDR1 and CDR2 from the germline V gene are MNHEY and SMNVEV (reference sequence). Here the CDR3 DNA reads TGTGCCAGCAGTTCCCCCCCAACGGGTGAAGCTTTCTTT. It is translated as CASSSPPTGEAFF.

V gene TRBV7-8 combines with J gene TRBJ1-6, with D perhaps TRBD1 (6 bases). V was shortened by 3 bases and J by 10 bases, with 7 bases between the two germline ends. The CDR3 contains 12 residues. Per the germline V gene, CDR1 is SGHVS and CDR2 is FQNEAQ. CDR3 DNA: TGTGCCAGCAGCTTGACAGGCTCACCCCTCCACTTT. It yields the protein CASSLTGSPLHF.

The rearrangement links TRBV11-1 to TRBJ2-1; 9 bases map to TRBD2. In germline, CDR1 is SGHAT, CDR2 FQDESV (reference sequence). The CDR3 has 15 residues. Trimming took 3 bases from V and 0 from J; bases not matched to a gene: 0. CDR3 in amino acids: CASSFSGSSYNEQFF. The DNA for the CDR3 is TGTGCCAGCAGCTTTAGCGGGAGCTCCTACAATGAGCAGTTCTTC.

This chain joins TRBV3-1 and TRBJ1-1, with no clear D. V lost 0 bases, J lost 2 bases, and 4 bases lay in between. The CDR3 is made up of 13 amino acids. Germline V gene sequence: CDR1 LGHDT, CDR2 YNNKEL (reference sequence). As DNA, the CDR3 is TGTGCCAGCAGCCAAGAATCCAACACTGAAGCTTTCTTT. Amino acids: CASSQESNTEAFF.

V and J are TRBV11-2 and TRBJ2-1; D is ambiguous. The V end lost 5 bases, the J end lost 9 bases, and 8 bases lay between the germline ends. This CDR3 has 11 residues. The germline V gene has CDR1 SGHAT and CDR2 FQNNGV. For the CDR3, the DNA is TGTGCCAGCAGCCAGAGAGTTGAGCAGTTCTTC. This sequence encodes CASSQRVEQFF.